This note documents a single T cell receptor (beta chain) sequence. It was with 60 Vbeta and 13 Jbeta primers that the PCR ran. Clones were read by immunoSEQ multiplex PCR, and TCRdb kept only the in-frame ones, dropping some. Of 150,000 to 200,000 clones in the sample, about 80% were seen once. Losses at the gene ends were 5 bases for V and 0 bases for J; bases not matched to a gene: 4. The germline gives CDR1 MNHEY, CDR2 SVGAGI. This CDR3 has 15 residues. The data originate from a study of cytomegalovirus exposure and HLA in healthy donors. This chain links TRBV6-5 with TRBJ2-7; 10 bases align to TRBD2. The material sequenced was PBMCs. The clonotype comes from a man aged 30 to 39 in good health and CMV-seropositive. CDR3 bases: TGTGCCAGCAGTACTACTAGCGGGGCCTCCTACGAGCAGTACTTC. Encoded protein: CASSTTSGASYEQYF.